The clone carrying this T cell receptor beta chain showed up just a few times. Antigen specificity is unknown. TCRdb called the RT-PCR reads again in MiXCR, with one record for every CDR3 protein. This table holds about 520,000 distinct CDR3 sequences, 25% found once. CDR3 length equals 15 residues. Germline lookup yields CDR1 ENHRY and CDR2 SYGVKD. V was pared by 7 bases and J by 0 bases, with 10 bases between. The data originate from a study of response to subunit inactivated influenza vaccine. General study results and limits: After each seasonal influenza vaccination, few new T cells are recruited, the authors suggested.

The genes are TRBV10-3 and TRBJ1-6, with D possibly matching TRBD1 (6 bases). This clonotype originated in a man in his fifties who received an inactivated influenza vaccine. The material was CD4+ T cells sorted from PBMCs, obtained roughly 5 days after vaccination. The CDR3 sequence is CAITAGDSYNSPLHF. DNA for the CDR3: TGTGCCATCACGGCAGGGGACTCCTATAATTCACCCCTCCACTTT.